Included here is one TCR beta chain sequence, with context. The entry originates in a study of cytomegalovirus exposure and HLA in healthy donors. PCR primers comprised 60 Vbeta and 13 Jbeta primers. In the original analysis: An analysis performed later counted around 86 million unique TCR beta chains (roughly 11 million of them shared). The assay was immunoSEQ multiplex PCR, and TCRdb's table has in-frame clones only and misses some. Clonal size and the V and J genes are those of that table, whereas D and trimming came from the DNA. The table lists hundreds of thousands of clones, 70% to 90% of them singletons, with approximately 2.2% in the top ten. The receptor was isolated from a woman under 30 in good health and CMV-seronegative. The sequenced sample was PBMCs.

In nucleotides, the CDR3 is TGTGCCACCAGCAGAGGCGGCCTTCCCTCTGGAAACACCATATATTTT. As protein: CATSRGGLPSGNTIYF. The J gene is TRBJ1-3, the V gene TRBV15; the D is unclear. This CDR3 has 16 amino acids. The germline V and J ends were trimmed by 1 base and 0 bases, with 10 bases remaining between them. Per the germline V gene, CDR1 is LNHNV and CDR2 is YYDKDF (reference sequence).